Included here is one T cell receptor (beta chain) sequence, with context. Its antigen remains unknown. Germline lookup yields CDR1 MDHEN and CDR2 SYDVKM. Trimming took off 7 bases at V and 13 bases at J, with 20 bases between the two ends. CDR3 length: 14 residues. TCRdb's table, derived via immunoSEQ multiplex PCR, lists solely in-frame clones and lacks some. The table records about 240,000 clones, about four fifths of them present only once. CD4+CD25+CD127- Tregs, CD4+CD25- non-Tregs, CD4 and CD8 cells were sorted. This sample stems from a study of Tregs in tolerant kidney transplant recipients. Study results and limitations: The small number of patients limits these findings pending further validation. No direct test of biological reproducibility was done here. Expanding Tregs on activated donor B cells appeared to best identify donor-specific TCRbeta clones.

Sequenced sample: CD4+ T cells from blood. The origin of this receptor is a human donor in good health. This chain uses TRBV28 with TRBJ1-6, with D perhaps TRBD1 (6 bases). The CDR3 spells CASTRGVPRGPLHF. The CDR3, as DNA: TGTGCCAGCACCAGGGGCGTCCCCCGGGGGCCCCTCCACTTT.